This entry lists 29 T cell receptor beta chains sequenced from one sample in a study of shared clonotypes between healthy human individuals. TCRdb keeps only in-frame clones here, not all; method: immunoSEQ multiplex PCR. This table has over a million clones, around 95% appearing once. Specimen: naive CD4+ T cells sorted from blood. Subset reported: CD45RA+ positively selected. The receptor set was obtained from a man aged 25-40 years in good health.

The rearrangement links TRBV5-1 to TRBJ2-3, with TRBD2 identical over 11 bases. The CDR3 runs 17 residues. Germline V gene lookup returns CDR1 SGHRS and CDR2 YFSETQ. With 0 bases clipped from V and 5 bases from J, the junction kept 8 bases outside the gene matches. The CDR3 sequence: CASSLGLAGPLGDTQYF. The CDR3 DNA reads TGCGCCAGCAGCTTGGGACTAGCGGGGCCCCTAGGAGATACGCAGTATTTT.

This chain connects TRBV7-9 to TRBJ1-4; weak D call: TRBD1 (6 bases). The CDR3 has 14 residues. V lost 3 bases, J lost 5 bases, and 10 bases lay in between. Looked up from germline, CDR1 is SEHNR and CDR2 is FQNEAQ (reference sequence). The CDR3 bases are TGTGCCAGCAGCTTTCCTCAGGGGAATGAAAAACTGTTTTTT. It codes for CASSFPQGNEKLFF.

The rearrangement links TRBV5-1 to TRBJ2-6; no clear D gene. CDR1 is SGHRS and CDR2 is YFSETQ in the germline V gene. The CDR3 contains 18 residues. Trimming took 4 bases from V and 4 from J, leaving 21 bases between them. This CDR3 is CASSGPAGQTWGANVLTF. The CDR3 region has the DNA TGCGCCAGCAGCGGCCCCGCCGGCCAAACGTGGGGGGCCAACGTCCTGACTTTC.

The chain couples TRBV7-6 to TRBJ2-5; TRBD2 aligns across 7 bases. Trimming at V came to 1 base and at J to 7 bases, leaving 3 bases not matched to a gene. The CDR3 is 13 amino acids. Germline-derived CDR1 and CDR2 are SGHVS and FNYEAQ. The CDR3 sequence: CASSLGQRGTQYF. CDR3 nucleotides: TGTGCCAGCAGCTTAGGCCAGCGGGGGACCCAGTACTTC.

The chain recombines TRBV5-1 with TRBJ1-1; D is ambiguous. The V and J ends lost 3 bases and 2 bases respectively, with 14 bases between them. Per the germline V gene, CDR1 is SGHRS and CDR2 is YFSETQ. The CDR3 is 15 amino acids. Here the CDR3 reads CASSWGYGDNTEAFF. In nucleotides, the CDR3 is TGCGCCAGCAGCTGGGGATACGGGGATAACACTGAAGCTTTCTTT.

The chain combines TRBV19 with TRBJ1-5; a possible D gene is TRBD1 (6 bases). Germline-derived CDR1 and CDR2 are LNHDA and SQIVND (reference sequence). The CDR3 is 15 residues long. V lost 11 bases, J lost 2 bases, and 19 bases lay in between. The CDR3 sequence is CASCKGGAGNQPQHF. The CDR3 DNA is TGTGCCTCATGCAAGGGGGGCGCCGGCAATCAGCCCCAGCATTTT. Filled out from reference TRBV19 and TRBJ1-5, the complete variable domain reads DGGITQSPKYLFRKEGQNVTLSCEQNLNHDAMYWYRQDPGQGLRLIYYSQIVNDFQKGDIAEGYSVSREKKESFPLTVTSAQKNPTAFYLCASCKGGAGNQPQHFGDGTRLSIL.

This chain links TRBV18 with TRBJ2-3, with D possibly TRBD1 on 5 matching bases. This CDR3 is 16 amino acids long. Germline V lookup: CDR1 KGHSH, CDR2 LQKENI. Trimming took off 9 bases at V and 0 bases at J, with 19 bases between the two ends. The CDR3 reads CASVTWRSGSTDTQYF. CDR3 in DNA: TGTGCCAGTGTGACCTGGCGGTCAGGGAGCACAGATACGCAGTATTTT.

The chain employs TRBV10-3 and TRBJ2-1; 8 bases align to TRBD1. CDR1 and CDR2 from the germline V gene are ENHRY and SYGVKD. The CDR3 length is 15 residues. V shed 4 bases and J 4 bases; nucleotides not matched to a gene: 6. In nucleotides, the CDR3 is TGTGCCATCAGTGGGGTCGGGACAGGATACAATGAGCAGTTCTTC. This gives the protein CAISGVGTGYNEQFF.

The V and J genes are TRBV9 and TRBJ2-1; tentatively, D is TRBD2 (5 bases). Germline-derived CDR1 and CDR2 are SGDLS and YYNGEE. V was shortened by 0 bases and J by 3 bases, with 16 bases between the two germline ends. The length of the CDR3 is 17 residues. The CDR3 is CASSVGMGAPYYNEQFF. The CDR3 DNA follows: TGTGCCAGCAGCGTAGGTATGGGAGCCCCCTACTACAATGAGCAGTTCTTC.

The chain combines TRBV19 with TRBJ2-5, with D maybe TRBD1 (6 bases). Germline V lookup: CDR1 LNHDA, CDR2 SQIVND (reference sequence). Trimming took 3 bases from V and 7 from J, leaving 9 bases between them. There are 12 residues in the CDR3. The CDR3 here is CASSIETGTQYF. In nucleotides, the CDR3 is TGTGCCAGTAGTATTGAGACAGGGACCCAGTACTTC.

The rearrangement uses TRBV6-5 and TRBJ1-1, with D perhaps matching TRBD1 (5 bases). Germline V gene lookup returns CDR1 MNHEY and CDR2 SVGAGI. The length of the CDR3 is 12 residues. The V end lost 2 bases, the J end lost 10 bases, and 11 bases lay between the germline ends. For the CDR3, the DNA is TGTGCCAGCAGTTACCGGGGACGAGGAGCTTTCTTT. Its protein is CASSYRGRGAFF.

CDR3 nucleotide sequence: TGTGCCAGCATCGATGGGGGGACGCCTAACTATGGCTACACCTTC. As protein: CASIDGGTPNYGYTF. The chain joins TRBV28 to TRBJ1-2, with D possibly TRBD1 on 5 matching bases. Germline V gene data show CDR1 as MDHEN and CDR2 as SYDVKM. Trimming cost V 7 bases and J 0 bases, with 15 bases left between them. CDR3 size: 15 residues.

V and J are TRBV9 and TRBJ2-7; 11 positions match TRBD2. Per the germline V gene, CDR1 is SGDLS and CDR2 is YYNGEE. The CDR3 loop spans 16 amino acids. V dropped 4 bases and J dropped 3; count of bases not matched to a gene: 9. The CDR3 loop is CASSKTGLAAYYEQYF. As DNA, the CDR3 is TGTGCCAGCAGCAAAACGGGACTAGCGGCTTACTACGAGCAGTACTTC.

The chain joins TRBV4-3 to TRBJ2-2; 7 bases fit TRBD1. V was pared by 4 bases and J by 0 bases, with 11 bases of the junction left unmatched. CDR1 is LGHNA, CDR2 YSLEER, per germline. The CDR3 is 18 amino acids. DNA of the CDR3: TGCGCCAGCAGCCGGCAGGTGGGGACAGCCGCGAACACCGGGGAGCTGTTTTTT. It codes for CASSRQVGTAANTGELFF.

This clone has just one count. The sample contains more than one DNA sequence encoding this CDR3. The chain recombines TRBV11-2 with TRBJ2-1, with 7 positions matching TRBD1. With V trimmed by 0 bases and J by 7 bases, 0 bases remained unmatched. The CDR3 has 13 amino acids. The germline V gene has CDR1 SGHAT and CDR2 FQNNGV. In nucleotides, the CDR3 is TGTGCCAGCAGCTTAGACAGGGGGAATGAGCAGTTCTTC. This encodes CASSLDRGNEQFF.

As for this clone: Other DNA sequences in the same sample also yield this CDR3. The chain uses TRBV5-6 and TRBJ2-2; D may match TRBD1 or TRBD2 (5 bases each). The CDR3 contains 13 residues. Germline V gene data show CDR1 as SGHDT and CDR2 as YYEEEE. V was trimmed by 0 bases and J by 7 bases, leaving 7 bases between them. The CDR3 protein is CASSLVGGGELFF. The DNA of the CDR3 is TGTGCCAGCAGCTTGGTTGGGGGCGGGGAGCTGTTTTTT.

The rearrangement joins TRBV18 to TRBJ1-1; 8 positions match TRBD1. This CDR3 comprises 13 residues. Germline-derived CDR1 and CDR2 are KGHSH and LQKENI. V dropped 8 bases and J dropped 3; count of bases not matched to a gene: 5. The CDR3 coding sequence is TGTGCCAGCGCGGAGGACAGGGACACTGAAGCTTTCTTT. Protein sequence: CASAEDRDTEAFF.

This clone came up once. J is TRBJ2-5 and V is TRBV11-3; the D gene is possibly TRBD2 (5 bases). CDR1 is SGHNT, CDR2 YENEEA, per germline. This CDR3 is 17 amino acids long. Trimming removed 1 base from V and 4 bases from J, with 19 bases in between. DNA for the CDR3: TGTGCCAGCAGCTTAGGAGTGGGAGCTTCCCGTTTAGAGACCCAGTACTTC. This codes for CASSLGVGASRLETQYF.

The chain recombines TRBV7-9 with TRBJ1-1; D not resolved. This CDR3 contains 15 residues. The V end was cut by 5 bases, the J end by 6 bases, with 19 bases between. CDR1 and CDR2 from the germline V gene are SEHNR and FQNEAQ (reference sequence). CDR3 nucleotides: TGTGCCAGCAGCCCGATTCGCGGACCAGTCGCTGAAGCTTTCTTT. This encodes CASSPIRGPVAEAFF.

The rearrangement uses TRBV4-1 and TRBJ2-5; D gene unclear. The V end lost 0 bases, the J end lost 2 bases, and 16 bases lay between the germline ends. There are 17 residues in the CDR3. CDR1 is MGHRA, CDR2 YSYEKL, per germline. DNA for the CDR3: TGCGCCAGCAGCCAAGAGGGTTTAGGTGGAGCTCAAGAGACCCAGTACTTC. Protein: CASSQEGLGGAQETQYF.

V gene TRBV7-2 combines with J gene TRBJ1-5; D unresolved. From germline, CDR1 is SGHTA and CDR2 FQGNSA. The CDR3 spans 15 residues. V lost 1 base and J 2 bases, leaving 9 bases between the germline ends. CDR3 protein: CASSLGSAGNQPQHF. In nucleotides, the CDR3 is TGTGCCAGCAGCTTAGGTTCGGCAGGCAATCAGCCCCAGCATTTT.

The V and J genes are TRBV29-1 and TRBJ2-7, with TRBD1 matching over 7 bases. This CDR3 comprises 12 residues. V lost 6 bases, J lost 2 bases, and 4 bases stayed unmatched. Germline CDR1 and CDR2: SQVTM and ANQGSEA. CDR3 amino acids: CSVGDSTYEQYF. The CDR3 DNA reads TGCAGCGTGGGGGACAGCACCTACGAGCAGTACTTC.

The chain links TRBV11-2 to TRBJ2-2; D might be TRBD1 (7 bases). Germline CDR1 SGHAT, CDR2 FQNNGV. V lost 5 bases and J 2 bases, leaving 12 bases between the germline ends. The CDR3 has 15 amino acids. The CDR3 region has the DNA TGTGCCAGCAGCACGCGGGACAGCAACACCGGGGAGCTGTTTTTT. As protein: CASSTRDSNTGELFF.

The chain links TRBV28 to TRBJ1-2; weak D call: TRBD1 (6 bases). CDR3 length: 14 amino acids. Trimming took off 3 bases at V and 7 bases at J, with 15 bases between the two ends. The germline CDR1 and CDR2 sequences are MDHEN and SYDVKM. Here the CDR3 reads CASSFGEGGGGYTF. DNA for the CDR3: TGTGCCAGCAGTTTTGGGGAGGGGGGAGGTGGCTACACCTTC.

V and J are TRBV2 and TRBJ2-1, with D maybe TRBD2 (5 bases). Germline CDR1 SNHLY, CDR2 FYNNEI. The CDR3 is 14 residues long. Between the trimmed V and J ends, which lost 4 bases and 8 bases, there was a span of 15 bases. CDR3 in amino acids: CASSALGRVHEQFF. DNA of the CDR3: TGTGCCAGCAGTGCCCTAGGGAGAGTTCATGAGCAGTTCTTC.

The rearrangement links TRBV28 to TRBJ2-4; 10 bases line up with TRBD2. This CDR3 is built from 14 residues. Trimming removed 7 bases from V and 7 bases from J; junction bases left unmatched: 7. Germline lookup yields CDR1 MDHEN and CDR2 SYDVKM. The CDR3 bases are TGTGCCAGCAACTACGGGACTAGCGTCAACATTCAGTACTTC. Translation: CASNYGTSVNIQYF. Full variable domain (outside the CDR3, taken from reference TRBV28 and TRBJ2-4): DVKVTQSSRYLVKRTGEKVFLECVQDMDHENMFWYRQDPGLGLRLIYFSYDVKMKEKGDIPEGYSVSREKKERFSLILESASTNQTSMYLCASNYGTSVNIQYFGAGTRLSVL.

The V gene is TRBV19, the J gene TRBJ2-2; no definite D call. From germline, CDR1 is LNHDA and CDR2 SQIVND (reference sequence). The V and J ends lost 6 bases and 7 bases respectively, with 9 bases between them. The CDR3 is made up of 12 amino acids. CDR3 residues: CASSPRGGELFF. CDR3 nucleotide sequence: TGTGCCAGTAGCCCCCGAGGCGGGGAGCTGTTTTTT.

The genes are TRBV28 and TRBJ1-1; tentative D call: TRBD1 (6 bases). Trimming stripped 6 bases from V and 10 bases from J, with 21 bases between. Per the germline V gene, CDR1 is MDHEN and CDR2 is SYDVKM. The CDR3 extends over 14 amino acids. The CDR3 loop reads CASRPNGTPLGAFF. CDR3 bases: TGTGCCAGCAGACCGAACGGGACACCCCTCGGAGCTTTCTTT. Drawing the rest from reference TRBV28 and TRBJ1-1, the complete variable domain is DVKVTQSSRYLVKRTGEKVFLECVQDMDHENMFWYRQDPGLGLRLIYFSYDVKMKEKGDIPEGYSVSREKKERFSLILESASTNQTSMYLCASRPNGTPLGAFFGQGTRLTVV.

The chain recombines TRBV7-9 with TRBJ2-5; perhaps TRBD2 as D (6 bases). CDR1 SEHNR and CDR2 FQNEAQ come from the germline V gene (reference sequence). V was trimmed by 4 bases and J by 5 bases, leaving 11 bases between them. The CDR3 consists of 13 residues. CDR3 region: CASSSSGSETQYF. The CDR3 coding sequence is TGTGCCAGCAGCTCCAGCGGGTCGGAGACCCAGTACTTC.